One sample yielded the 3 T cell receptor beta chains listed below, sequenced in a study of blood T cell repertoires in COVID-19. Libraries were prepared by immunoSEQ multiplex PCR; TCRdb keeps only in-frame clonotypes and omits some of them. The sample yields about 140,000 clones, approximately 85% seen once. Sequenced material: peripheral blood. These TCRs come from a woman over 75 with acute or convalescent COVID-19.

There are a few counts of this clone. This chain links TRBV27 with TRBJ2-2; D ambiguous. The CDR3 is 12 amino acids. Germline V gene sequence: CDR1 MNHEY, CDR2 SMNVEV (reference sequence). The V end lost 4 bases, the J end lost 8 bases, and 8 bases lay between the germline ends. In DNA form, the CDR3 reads TGTGCCAGCAGTTCCTTAATGGGGGAGCTGTTTTTT. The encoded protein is CASSSLMGELFF.

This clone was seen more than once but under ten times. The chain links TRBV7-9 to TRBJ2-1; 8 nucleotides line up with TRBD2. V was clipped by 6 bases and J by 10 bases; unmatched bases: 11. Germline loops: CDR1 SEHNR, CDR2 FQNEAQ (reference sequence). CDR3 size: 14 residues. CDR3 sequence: CASSFNSGMGEQFF. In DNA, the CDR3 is TGTGCCAGCAGTTTTAATAGCGGGATGGGAGAGCAGTTCTTC.

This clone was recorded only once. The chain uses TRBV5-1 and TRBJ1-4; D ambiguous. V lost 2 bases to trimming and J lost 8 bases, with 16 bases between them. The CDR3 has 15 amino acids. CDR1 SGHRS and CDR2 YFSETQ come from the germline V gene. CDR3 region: CASSFYQDSKEKLFF. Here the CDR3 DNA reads TGCGCCAGCAGCTTTTATCAGGATTCGAAAGAAAAACTGTTTTTT.